Each of the 7 T cell receptor beta chains below was sequenced from the same sample in a study of T cells in Graves' hyperthyroidism and ophthalmopathy. Amplification targeted TCR beta CDR3 regions from RNA transcripts. Carried out on the TCR CDR3, a first-round RT-PCR used the HTBI primer set. TCRdb re-called the multiplex PCR reads with MiXCR, one entry per CDR3 protein. Here the sample spans about 210,000 distinct CDR3 sequences, 17% being singletons. The specimen was blood. These receptors all come from a man aged 50-60 years with Graves' hyperthyroidism.

This clonotype appeared many times. The V call is TRBV28, the J call TRBJ1-2, with 10 bases fitting TRBD1. Trimming cost V 7 bases and J 2 bases; bases outside gene matches: 4. Germline CDR1 reads MDHEN; CDR2 reads SYDVKM. This CDR3 comprises 14 residues. CDR3 region: CASTTDRGNYGYTF. The CDR3, as DNA: TGTGCCAGCACCACGGACAGGGGGAACTATGGCTACACCTTC.

In this sample, this clonotype turned up many times. The genes are TRBV15 and TRBJ1-2; 11 bases line up with TRBD1. Losses at the gene ends were 0 bases for V and 7 bases for J; bases not matched to a gene: 10. Germline V gene sequence: CDR1 LNHNV, CDR2 YYDKDF (reference sequence). The CDR3 length is 17 residues. The CDR3 coding sequence is TGTGCCACCAGCAGAGATATACCCAGCGGGACAGGGGGTGGCTACACCTTC. As protein: CATSRDIPSGTGGGYTF.

V gene TRBV20-1 combines with J gene TRBJ2-2, with D perhaps matching TRBD1 or TRBD2 (5 bases each). This CDR3 comprises 15 residues. V was pared by 7 bases and J by 4 bases, with 19 bases between. Germline V gene lookup returns CDR1 DFQATT and CDR2 SNEGSKA (reference sequence). The DNA of the CDR3 is TGCAGTGTTAAGAGAACGGGGCCGTTCACCGGGGAGCTGTTTTTT. As protein: CSVKRTGPFTGELFF.

J is TRBJ1-2 and V is TRBV28; perhaps TRBD1 as D (6 bases). This CDR3 spans 14 amino acids. Per germline, CDR1 MDHEN and CDR2 SYDVKM. V shed 2 bases and J shed 4 bases, with 11 bases lying between them. CDR3 sequence (DNA): TGTGCCAGCAGTTTAACTAGGACAGCCTATGGCTACACCTTC. Protein product: CASSLTRTAYGYTF.

Comments on this clonotype: A much more abundant neighbour one base away suggests this may be a read error. The chain has TRBV7-9 and TRBJ2-3; D is unclear. The ends were cut back, 4 bases at V and 4 bases at J, with 6 bases in the middle. This CDR3 comprises 12 residues. The V gene's germline CDR1 is SEHNR and CDR2 FQNEAQ (reference sequence). The CDR3 DNA sequence: TGTGCCAGCAGCTCCCCCTCAGATACGCAGTATTTT. Residues: CASSSPSDTQYF.

As for this clonotype: One junction end does not reproduce the germline sequence, and a read error may be involved. V and J are TRBV12-3 or TRBV12-4 and TRBJ2-3, with D possibly being TRBD2 (5 bases). This CDR3 region has 12 residues. In nucleotides, the CDR3 is TGTGCCAGCAGTCCGGGGTCAGATGCGCAGTATTTT. Amino acid sequence: CASSPGSDAQYF.

V usage is TRBV6-1 and J usage is TRBJ1-4; D possibly corresponds to TRBD1 (5 bases). Looked up from germline, CDR1 is MNHNS and CDR2 is SASEGT. This CDR3 contains 17 residues. Between the trimmed V and J ends, which lost 6 bases and 5 bases, there was a span of 22 bases. CDR3 residues: CASRVTNWTGGNEKLFF. CDR3 nucleotides: TGTGCCAGCAGAGTTACGAATTGGACTGGGGGAAATGAAAAACTGTTTTTT.